This T cell receptor beta chain was documented in a study of STAT5B mutations in CD4+ large granular lymphocyte leukemia (dated by TCRdb to 2021 to 2024). Concerning the study at large: Among healthy controls, the CDR3 'QG' motif was associated with a particular HLA allele. The TCRbeta repertoires of CD4+ T-cell large granular lymphocyte leukemia patients were compared with the TCRbeta repertoires of healthy blood donors. Flow cytometry performed on FACSCanto II or FACSVerse showed that the purified fractions had more than 95% purity among lymphocytes.

Concerning this clone: Its antigen is currently not known. It has no much larger one-base neighbor in the sample; base qualities were not kept.

The immunoSEQ assay at survey resolution was used to sequence TCRbeta rearrangements from genomic DNA. The study's own analysis went as follows. A lowest detectable productive clonotype frequency of 2.59 x 10-5 was observed in the TCR sequencing data. Only productive TCRbeta rearrangements, meaning sequences that were complete and in-frame, were kept for the analyses. Simpson clonality, calculated in the immunoSEQ Analyzer version 3.0, was used as the measure of sample clonality. Clones were binned by frequency as very rare, small, medium, large (1-20%) or hyperexpanded (>20%). OLGA 1.2.3 estimated generation probabilities, VDJtools produced V-gene circos plots, VDJdb was queried for specificities, and GLIPH identified CDR3 motifs. The source is immuneACCESS, and TCRdb retained only in-frame sequences with V and J called. Part of the clones is not carried over; for the studies checked, unresolved V genes explain less than half of this, and the remainder is unexplained. The DNA gave D and trimming, while V, J and clone size come from that table. Within this sample are more than 25,000 clones, with 78% of them counted one time only. The biggest ten clones account for approximately 0.98% of the sample.

The investigation overall reported the following: Data were not HLA-matched; higher clonality in CD4+ versus CD8+ T-LGLL could reflect the relatively small sample size. Main leukemic clonotypes were private to each patient, although over 20% of the main leukemic clonotypes were found at low frequency in the non-leukemic repertoires of other patients. Compared with healthy CD4+ repertoires, CD4-sorted patient repertoires appeared more clonal, and this difference remained even after the putative leukemic clones were removed. Enrichment of TRBV06-family usage was observed among the top patient clones (8/27) relative to healthy controls (2/35).

The healthy controls were 35 or so blood donors, and the buffy coats of these donors were supplied by the Finnish Red Cross blood service. All TCR-sequenced material derived from peripheral blood: patient blood samples and healthy donor buffy coats. Ficoll-Hypaque gradient centrifugation was used to isolate peripheral blood mononuclear cells. Magnetic purification was used to isolate CD4+ cells from the buffy coats of the healthy controls. Genomic DNA was extracted using the Gentra Puregene Cell and Tissue kit, and a Qubit 2.0 fluorometer was used to quantify it. Inclusive of the bounding cysteine and phenylalanine, the CDR3 is 15 residues long. The entry retains the CDR3 DNA only, 45 bases that are in frame from base 1. The germline V gene (reference sequence) provides CDR1 MNHEY and CDR2 SMNVEV. Trimming accounts for 6 bases at V and 0 bases at J, while the number of junction bases matched to no gene is 8.

The sequence is built from TRBV27 and TRBJ2-7; a stretch of 7 junction bases matches TRBD1. The sequence was collected from a human donor in good health. Sequenced sample: CD4+ T cells from blood buffy coats. The DNA reads TGTGCCAGCAGAAAAACAGGGGCTGTCTCCTACGAGCAGTACTTC. Translation gives CASRKTGAVSYEQYF.